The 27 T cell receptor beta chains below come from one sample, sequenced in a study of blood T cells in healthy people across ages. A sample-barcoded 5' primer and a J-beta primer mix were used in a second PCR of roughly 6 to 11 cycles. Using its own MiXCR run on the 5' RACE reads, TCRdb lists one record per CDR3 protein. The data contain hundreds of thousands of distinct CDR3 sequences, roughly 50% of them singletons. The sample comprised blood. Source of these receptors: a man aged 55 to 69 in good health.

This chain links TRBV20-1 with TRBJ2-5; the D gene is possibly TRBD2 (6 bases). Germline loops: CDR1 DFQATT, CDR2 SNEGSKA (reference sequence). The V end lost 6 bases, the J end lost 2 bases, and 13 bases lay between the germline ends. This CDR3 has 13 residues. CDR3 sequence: CSARLEAQETQYF. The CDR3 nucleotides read TGCAGTGCAAGACTAGAGGCACAAGAGACCCAGTACTTC.

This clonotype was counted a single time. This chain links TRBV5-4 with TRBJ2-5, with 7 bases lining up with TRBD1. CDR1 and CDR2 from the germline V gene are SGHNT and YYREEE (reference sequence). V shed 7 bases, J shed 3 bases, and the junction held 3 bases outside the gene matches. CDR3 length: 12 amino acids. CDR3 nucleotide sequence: TGTGCCAGCCACAGGGGTGAAGAGACCCAGTACTTC. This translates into CASHRGEETQYF.

The CDR3 nucleotides read TGTGCCAGCGAAAAGCCGGTGACTCGTGAAGCTTTCTTT. It specifies CASEKPVTREAFF. This chain connects TRBV6-1 to TRBJ1-1; no firm D call. Trimming left V 8 bases short and J 7 bases short, with 17 bases between. This CDR3 is 13 amino acids long. Germline loops: CDR1 MNHNS, CDR2 SASEGT.

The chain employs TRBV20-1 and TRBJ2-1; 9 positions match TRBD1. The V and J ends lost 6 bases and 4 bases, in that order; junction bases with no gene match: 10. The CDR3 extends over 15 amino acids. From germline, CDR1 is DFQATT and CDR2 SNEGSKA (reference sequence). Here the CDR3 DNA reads TGCAGTGCCACAGGGACAGGGAAAGGGTACAATGAGCAGTTCTTC. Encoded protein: CSATGTGKGYNEQFF.

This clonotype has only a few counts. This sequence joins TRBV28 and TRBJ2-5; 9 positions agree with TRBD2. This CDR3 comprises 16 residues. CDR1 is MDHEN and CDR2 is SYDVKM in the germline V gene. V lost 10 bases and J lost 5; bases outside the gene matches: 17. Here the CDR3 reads CATMGWRGGLSETQYF. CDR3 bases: TGTGCCACCATGGGATGGCGGGGGGGCCTATCGGAGACCCAGTACTTC.

The CDR3, as DNA: TGTGCCAGCAGTTTAAGGGGGGACAGTCCGATGGGAGCTTTCTTT. Its translation: CASSLRGDSPMGAFF. The gene calls are TRBV27 and TRBJ1-1, with 7 bases lining up with TRBD1. Unmatched junction bases numbered 13, after V lost 2 bases and J lost 10 bases. CDR3 size: 15 residues. Germline CDR1 reads MNHEY; CDR2 reads SMNVEV (reference sequence).

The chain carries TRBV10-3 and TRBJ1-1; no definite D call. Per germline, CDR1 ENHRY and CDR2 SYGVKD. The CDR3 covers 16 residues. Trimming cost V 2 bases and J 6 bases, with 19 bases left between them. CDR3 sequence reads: CAISEGSTQRFAEAFF. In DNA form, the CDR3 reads TGTGCCATCAGTGAGGGGTCTACACAGAGGTTCGCTGAAGCTTTCTTT.

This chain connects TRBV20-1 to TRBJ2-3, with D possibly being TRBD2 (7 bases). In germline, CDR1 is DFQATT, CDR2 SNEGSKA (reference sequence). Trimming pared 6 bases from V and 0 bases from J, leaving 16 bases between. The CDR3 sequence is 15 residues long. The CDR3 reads CSAVGGGRSTDTQYF. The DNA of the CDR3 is TGCAGTGCAGTGGGCGGGGGCCGGAGCACAGATACGCAGTATTTT.

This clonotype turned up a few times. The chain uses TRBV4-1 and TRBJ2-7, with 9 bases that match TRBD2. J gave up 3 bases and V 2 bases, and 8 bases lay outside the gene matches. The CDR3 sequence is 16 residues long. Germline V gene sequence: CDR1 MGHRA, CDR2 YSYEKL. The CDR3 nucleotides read TGCGCCAGCAGCCAACTTCTGAGCGGGGGGTACTACGAGCAGTACTTC. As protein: CASSQLLSGGYYEQYF.

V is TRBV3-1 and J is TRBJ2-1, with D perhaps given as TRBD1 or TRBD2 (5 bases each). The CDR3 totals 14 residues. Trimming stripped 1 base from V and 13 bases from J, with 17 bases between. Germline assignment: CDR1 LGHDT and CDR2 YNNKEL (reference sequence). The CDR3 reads CASSQAAVGTEQFF. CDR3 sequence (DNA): TGTGCCAGCAGCCAAGCAGCGGTCGGGACCGAACAGTTCTTC.

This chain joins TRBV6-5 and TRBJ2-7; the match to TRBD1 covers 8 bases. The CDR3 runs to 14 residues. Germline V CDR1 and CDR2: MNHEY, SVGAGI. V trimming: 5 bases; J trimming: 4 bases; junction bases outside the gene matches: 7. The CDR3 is CASSRGQGRYEQYF. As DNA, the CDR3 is TGTGCCAGCAGTCGCGGACAGGGAAGGTACGAGCAGTACTTC.

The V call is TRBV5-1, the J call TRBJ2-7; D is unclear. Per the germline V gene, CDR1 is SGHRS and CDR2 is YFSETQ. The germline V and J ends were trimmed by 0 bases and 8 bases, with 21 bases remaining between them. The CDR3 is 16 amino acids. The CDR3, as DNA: TGCGCCAGCAGCTTGGTTTGGGCGGCCCTACGTGGCAAGCAGTACTTC. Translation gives CASSLVWAALRGKQYF.

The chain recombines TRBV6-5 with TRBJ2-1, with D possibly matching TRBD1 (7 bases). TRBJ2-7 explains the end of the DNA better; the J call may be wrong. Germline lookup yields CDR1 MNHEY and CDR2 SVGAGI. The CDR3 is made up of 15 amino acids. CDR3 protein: CASSYYQGGYNEQYF. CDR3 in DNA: TGTGCCAGCAGTTACTACCAGGGGGGCTACAATGAGCAGTACTTC.

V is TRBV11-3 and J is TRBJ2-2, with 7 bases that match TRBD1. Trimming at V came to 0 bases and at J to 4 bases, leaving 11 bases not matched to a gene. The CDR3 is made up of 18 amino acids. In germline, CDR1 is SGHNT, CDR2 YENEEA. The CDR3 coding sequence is TGTGCCAGCAGCTTAGAGGGACAGTGGTTGGGGCCCACCGGGGAGCTGTTTTTT. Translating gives CASSLEGQWLGPTGELFF.

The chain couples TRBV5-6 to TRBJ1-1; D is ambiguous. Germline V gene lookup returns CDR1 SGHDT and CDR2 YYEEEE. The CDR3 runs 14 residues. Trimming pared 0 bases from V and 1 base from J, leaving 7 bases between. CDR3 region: CASSLVHGNTEAFF. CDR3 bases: TGTGCCAGCAGCTTGGTTCATGGGAACACTGAAGCTTTCTTT.

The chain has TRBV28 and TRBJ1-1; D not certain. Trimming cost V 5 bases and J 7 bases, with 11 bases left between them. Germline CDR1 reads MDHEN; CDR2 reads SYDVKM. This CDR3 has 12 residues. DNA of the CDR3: TGTGCCAGCAGTATGGGCGGGCATGAAGCTTTCTTT. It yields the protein CASSMGGHEAFF. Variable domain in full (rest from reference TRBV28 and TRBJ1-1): DVKVTQSSRYLVKRTGEKVFLECVQDMDHENMFWYRQDPGLGLRLIYFSYDVKMKEKGDIPEGYSVSREKKERFSLILESASTNQTSMYLCASSMGGHEAFFGQGTRLTVV.

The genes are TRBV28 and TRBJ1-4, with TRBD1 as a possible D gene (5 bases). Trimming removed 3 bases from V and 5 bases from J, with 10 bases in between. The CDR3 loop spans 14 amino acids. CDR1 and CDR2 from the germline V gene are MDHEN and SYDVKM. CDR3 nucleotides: TGTGCCAGCAGTTTGACAGCAAAAAATGAAAAACTGTTTTTT. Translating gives CASSLTAKNEKLFF. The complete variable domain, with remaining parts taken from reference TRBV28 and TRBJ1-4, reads DVKVTQSSRYLVKRTGEKVFLECVQDMDHENMFWYRQDPGLGLRLIYFSYDVKMKEKGDIPEGYSVSREKKERFSLILESASTNQTSMYLCASSLTAKNEKLFFGSGTQLSVL.

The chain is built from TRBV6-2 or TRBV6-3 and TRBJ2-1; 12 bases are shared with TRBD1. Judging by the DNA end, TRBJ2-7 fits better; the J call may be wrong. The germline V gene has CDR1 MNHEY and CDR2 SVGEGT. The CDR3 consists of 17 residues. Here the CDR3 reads CASSFIPGQGAYNEQYF. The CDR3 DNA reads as TGTGCCAGCAGCTTTATCCCGGGACAGGGGGCCTACAATGAGCAGTACTTC.

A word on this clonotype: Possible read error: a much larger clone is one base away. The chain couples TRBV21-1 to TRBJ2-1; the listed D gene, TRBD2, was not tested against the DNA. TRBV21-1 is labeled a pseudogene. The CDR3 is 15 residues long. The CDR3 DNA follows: TGTGCCACCCCGTGCCGACTAGCGGGTTACAATGAGCAGTTCTTC. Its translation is CATPCRLAGYNEQFF.

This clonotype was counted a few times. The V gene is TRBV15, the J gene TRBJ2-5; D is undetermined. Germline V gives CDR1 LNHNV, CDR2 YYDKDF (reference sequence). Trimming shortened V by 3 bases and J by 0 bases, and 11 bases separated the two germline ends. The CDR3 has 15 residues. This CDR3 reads CATSRPTKYQETQYF. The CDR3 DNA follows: TGTGCCACCAGCAGGCCCACCAAGTACCAAGAGACCCAGTACTTC.

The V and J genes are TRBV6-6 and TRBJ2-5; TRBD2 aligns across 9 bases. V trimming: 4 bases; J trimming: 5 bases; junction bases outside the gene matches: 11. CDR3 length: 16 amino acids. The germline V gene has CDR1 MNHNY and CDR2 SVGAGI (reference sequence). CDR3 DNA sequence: TGTGCCAGCAGTTCCCGTCCTGCGGGGGGGCAGGAGACCCAGTACTTC. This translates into CASSSRPAGGQETQYF.

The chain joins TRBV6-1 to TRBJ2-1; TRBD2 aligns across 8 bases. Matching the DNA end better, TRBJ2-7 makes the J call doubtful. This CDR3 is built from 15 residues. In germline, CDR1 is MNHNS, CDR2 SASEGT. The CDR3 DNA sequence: TGTGCCAGCAAGTTGGAGGCTAGCGGGTTCTACGAGCAGTACTTC. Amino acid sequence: CASKLEASGFYEQYF.

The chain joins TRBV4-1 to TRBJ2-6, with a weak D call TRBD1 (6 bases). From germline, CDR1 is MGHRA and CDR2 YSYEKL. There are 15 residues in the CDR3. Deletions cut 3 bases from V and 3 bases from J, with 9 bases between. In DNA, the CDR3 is TGCGCCAGCAGCCAGAACAGGGTTGGGGCCAACGTCCTGACTTTC. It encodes CASSQNRVGANVLTF.

CDR3 nucleotide sequence: TGTGCCAGCAGTACCACTCCGGGACAGGAAAGATCTGGCTACACCTTC. It translates to CASSTTPGQERSGYTF. The V gene is TRBV12-3 or TRBV12-4, the J gene TRBJ1-2, with 8 bases lining up with TRBD1. There are 16 residues in the CDR3. V dropped 5 bases and J dropped 7; count of bases not matched to a gene: 15.

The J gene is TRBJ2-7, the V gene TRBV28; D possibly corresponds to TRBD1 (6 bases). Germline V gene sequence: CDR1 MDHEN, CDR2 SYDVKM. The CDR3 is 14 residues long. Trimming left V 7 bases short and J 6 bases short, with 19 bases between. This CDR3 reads CASITLQDSSEQYF. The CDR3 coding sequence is TGTGCCAGCATCACATTGCAGGACAGCAGCGAGCAGTACTTC.

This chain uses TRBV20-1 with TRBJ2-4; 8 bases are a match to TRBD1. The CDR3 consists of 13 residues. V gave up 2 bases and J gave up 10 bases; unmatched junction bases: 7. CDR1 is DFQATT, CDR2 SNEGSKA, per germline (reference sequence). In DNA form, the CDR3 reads TGCAGTGCTAGAAGGGACAGGAGGAGGATTCAGTACTTC. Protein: CSARRDRRRIQYF.

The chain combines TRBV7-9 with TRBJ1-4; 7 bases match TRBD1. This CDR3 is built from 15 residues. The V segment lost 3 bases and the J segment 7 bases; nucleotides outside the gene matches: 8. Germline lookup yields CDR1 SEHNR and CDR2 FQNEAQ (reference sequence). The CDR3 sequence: CASSFRQGRGEKLFF. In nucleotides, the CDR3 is TGTGCCAGCAGCTTTCGACAGGGACGCGGTGAAAAACTGTTTTTT.